This record looks at one T cell receptor (beta chain) sequence and its context. The CDR3 is 11 amino acids. Germline-derived CDR1 and CDR2 are SGDLS and YYNGEE. Trimming took off 8 bases at V and 6 bases at J, with 10 bases between the two ends. The data belong to a study of blood T cell repertoires in COVID-19. Sequenced by immunoSEQ multiplex PCR; TCRdb stores in-frame clones only, minus some. Found here are fewer than 300,000 clones, approximately 86% of them singletons; the top ten hold under 0.95%. Sequenced: peripheral blood. This TCR was sampled from a woman under 40 with acute or convalescent COVID-19. The gene calls are TRBV9 and TRBJ2-3, with D unclear. The CDR3 DNA reads as TGTGCCAGTGGAAAGAGGGATACGCAGTATTTT. Translation gives CASGKRDTQYF.